The present TCR beta chain was sequenced within a study of blood T cells in healthy people across ages. J lost 4 bases, V lost 5 bases, and 6 bases had no gene match. Germline assignment: CDR1 SGHTA and CDR2 FQGNSA. The CDR3 runs 15 residues. Combining a sample-barcoded 5' primer with a J-beta primer mix, a second PCR ran for roughly 7 to 11 cycles. TCRdb re-derived calls from the 5' RACE reads in MiXCR, one entry per CDR3 protein. The table shows around 1,500,000 distinct CDR3 sequences, with 28% occurring only once. The table lists this clonotype with a few counts. Sample: blood. The V call is TRBV7-2, the J call TRBJ2-3; TRBD2 aligns across 10 bases. The sequence derives from a woman under 40 in good health. The CDR3 bases are TGTGCCAGCAGCCCTAGCGGGAGAAGTCCAGATACGCAGTATTTT. Encoded protein: CASSPSGRSPDTQYF.